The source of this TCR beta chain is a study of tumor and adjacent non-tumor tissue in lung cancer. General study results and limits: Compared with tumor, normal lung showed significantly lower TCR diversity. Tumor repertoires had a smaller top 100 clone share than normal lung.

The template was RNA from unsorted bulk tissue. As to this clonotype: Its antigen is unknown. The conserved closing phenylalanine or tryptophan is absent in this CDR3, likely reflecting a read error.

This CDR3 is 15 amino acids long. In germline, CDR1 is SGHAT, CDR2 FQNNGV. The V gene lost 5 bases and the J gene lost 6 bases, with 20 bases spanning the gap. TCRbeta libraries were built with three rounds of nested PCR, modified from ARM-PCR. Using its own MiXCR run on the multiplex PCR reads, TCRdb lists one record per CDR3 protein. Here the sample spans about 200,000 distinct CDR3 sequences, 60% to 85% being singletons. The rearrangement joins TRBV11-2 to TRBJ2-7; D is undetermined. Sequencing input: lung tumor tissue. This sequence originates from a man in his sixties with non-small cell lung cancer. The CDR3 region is CASSSAREPLGEQYS. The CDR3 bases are TGTGCCAGCAGCAGTGCGAGAGAACCATTGGGCGAGCAGTACTCC.